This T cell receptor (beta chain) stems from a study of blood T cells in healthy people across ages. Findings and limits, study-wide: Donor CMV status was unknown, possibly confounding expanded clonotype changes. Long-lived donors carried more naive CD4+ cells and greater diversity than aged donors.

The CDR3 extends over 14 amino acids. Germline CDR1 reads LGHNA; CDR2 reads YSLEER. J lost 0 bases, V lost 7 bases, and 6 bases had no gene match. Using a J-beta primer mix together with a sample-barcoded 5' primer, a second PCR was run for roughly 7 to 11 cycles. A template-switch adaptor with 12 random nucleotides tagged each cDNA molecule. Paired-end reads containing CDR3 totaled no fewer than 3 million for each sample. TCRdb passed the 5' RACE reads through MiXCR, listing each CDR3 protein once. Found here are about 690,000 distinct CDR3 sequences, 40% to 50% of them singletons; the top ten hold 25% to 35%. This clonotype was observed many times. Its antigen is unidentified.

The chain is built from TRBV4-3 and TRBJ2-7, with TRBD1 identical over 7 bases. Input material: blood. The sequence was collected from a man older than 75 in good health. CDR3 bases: TGCGCCAGCAACCGGGACAGCCACTCCTACGAGCAGTACTTC. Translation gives CASNRDSHSYEQYF.